These 17 T cell receptor beta chains were sequenced from one sample in a study of OX40 agonist ivuxolimab in advanced cancers. Assay used: immunoSEQ multiplex PCR; TCRdb lists only in-frame clones, some missing. This sample yields fewer than 60,000 clones, of which approximately 80% are seen a single time; 3.5% to 4.5% belongs to the top ten. Source: CD4+ or CD8+ T cells sorted from blood, taken in a trial of the OX40 agonist ivuxolimab. The receptors shown here come from an adult with an advanced solid tumor such as melanoma, head and neck, liver or kidney cancer.

The CDR3 region is CASSEAGTNEKLFF. The CDR3 DNA follows: TGTGCCAGCAGTGAGGCAGGGACTAATGAAAAACTGTTTTTT. This chain joins TRBV2 and TRBJ1-4; tentatively, D is TRBD1 (5 bases). CDR1 and CDR2 (germline): SNHLY, FYNNEI. The CDR3 has 14 amino acids. Trimming pared 3 bases from V and 2 bases from J, leaving 7 bases between. The full variable domain, completed using reference TRBV2 and TRBJ1-4, is EPEVTQTPSHQVTQMGQEVILRCVPISNHLYFYWYRQILGQKVEFLVSFYNNEISEKSEIFDDQFSVERPDGSNFTLKIRSTKLEDSAMYFCASSEAGTNEKLFFGSGTQLSVL.

The V and J genes are TRBV5-1 and TRBJ2-2, with D unresolved. The CDR3 contains 15 residues. CDR1 is SGHRS, CDR2 YFSETQ, per germline. Trimming stripped 6 bases from V and 2 bases from J, with 14 bases between. For the CDR3, the DNA is TGCGCCAGCACTAACAGAGGAGTCAACACCGGGGAGCTGTTTTTT. Its protein is CASTNRGVNTGELFF.

The chain couples TRBV7-3 to TRBJ1-1; no clear D. V lost 1 base and J lost 1, with 4 bases in between. This CDR3 spans 13 amino acids. The germline gives CDR1 SGHTA, CDR2 FQGTGA. The CDR3 is CASSLRRNTEAFF. CDR3 coding DNA: TGTGCCAGCAGCTTAAGACGGAACACTGAAGCTTTCTTT.

The chain couples TRBV7-3 to TRBJ1-4, with D possibly matching TRBD1 (6 bases). Trimming took off 3 bases at V and 0 bases at J, with 11 bases between the two ends. The CDR3 totals 16 residues. Germline lookup yields CDR1 SGHTA and CDR2 FQGTGA. This chain's CDR3 is CASSLGGGATNEKLFF. The CDR3 DNA reads as TGTGCCAGCAGCTTGGGAGGGGGAGCAACTAATGAAAAACTGTTTTTT.

The chain is built from TRBV4-3 and TRBJ2-3, with 11 nucleotides matching TRBD2. The CDR3 loop spans 15 amino acids. CDR1 is LGHNA and CDR2 is YSLEER in the germline V gene. V was clipped by 1 base and J by 8 bases; unmatched bases: 5. The CDR3 sequence is CASSQVAGGRFTQYF. CDR3 coding DNA: TGCGCCAGCAGCCAAGTAGCGGGGGGGCGTTTTACGCAGTATTTT.

This clone was counted only a few times. The V call is TRBV4-1, the J call TRBJ1-5; D gene ambiguous. This CDR3 has 15 residues. Germline loops: CDR1 MGHRA, CDR2 YSYEKL. Trimming left V 0 bases short and J 3 bases short, with 9 bases between. The CDR3, as DNA: TGCGCCAGCAGCCAAGATCGGCGGAACAATCAGCCCCAGCATTTT. Its translation: CASSQDRRNNQPQHF.

J is TRBJ1-2 and V is TRBV29-1; D ambiguous. The germline V and J ends were trimmed by 7 bases and 5 bases, with 20 bases remaining between them. The germline V gene encodes CDR1 SQVTM and CDR2 ANQGSEA. The CDR3 contains 14 residues. CDR3 residues: CSALVHPPDYGYTF. Written as DNA, the CDR3 is TGCAGCGCCTTAGTCCATCCCCCTGATTATGGCTACACCTTC. Full variable domain (missing parts from reference TRBV29-1 and TRBJ1-2): SAVISQKPSRDICQRGTSLTIQCQVDSQVTMMFWYRQQPGQSLTLIATANQGSEATYESGFVIDKFPISRPNLTFSTLTVSNMSPEDSSIYLCSALVHPPDYGYTFGSGTRLTVV.

The table lists this clone with a count of one. The CDR3 region has the DNA TGTGCCAGCAGCTTGGACAGGCTATCGGCCCAGCATTTT. The encoded protein is CASSLDRLSAQHF. V gene TRBV7-6 combines with J gene TRBJ1-5; 7 positions match TRBD1. The CDR3 length is 13 residues. CDR1 and CDR2 from the germline V gene are SGHVS and FNYEAQ. With 3 bases clipped from V and 11 bases from J, the junction kept 7 bases outside the gene matches.

V usage is TRBV6-5 and J usage is TRBJ2-5, with a tentative D call TRBD1 (5 bases). The CDR3 contains 15 residues. V lost 0 bases and J lost 4, with 12 bases in between. Germline CDR1 reads MNHEY; CDR2 reads SVGAGI. The CDR3 nucleotides are TGTGCCAGCAGTTACTCGACGGCCAGGGTAGAGACCCAGTACTTC. Its protein is CASSYSTARVETQYF.

The genes are TRBV7-9 and TRBJ1-2, with 7 positions matching TRBD1. Germline V CDR1 and CDR2: SEHNR, FQNEAQ (reference sequence). V lost 4 bases to trimming and J lost 6 bases; unmatched junction nucleotides: 14. This CDR3 spans 16 amino acids. The CDR3 spells CASSSLQVQGSNGYTF. The CDR3 DNA reads TGTGCCAGCAGCTCCCTCCAAGTACAGGGGTCGAATGGCTACACCTTC.

The rearrangement links TRBV15 to TRBJ2-5; possible D gene TRBD1, 5 bases. Germline loops: CDR1 LNHNV, CDR2 YYDKDF (reference sequence). This CDR3 contains 14 residues. V was pared by 3 bases and J by 0 bases, with 8 bases between. CDR3 region: CATSRDKNQETQYF. CDR3 DNA sequence: TGTGCCACCAGCAGGGACAAGAACCAAGAGACCCAGTACTTC.

The V and J genes are TRBV19 and TRBJ1-5; tentatively, D is TRBD1 (5 bases). Trimming removed 4 bases at V and 6 bases at J, with 16 bases between. Germline V gene data show CDR1 as LNHDA and CDR2 as SQIVND (reference sequence). The CDR3 runs to 15 residues. The chain's CDR3 is CASSTFRDSGQPQHF. In nucleotides, the CDR3 is TGTGCCAGTAGTACCTTCCGGGACTCGGGTCAGCCCCAGCATTTT.

CDR3 loop: CASSPRTGEETQYF. DNA of the CDR3: TGTGCCAGCAGCCCGAGGACAGGGGAAGAGACCCAGTACTTC. The chain uses TRBV7-2 and TRBJ2-5; 9 positions agree with TRBD1. Germline V gene lookup returns CDR1 SGHTA and CDR2 FQGNSA. Trimming cost V 5 bases and J 3 bases; bases outside gene matches: 4. CDR3 length: 14 amino acids.

This rearrangement joins TRBV6-1 to TRBJ1-4, with TRBD1 as a possible D gene (5 bases). Trimming took off 8 bases at V and 4 bases at J, with 11 bases between the two ends. The CDR3 sequence is 13 residues long. Per the germline V gene, CDR1 is MNHNS and CDR2 is SASEGT. In DNA form, the CDR3 reads TGTGCCAGCGAAGACAGTCATAATGAAAAACTGTTTTTT. This codes for CASEDSHNEKLFF.

V is TRBV10-2 and J is TRBJ2-7; the match to TRBD1 covers 7 bases. CDR1 is WSHSY, CDR2 SAAADI, per germline. Trimming at V came to 11 bases and at J to 5 bases, leaving 12 bases not matched to a gene. The CDR3 spans 13 residues. The CDR3 sequence is CASEGQAPHEQYF. CDR3 in DNA: TGCGCCTCCGAAGGACAGGCGCCCCACGAGCAGTACTTC.

V is TRBV19 and J is TRBJ1-2; a possible D gene is TRBD1 (6 bases). The CDR3 sequence is 14 residues long. Looked up from germline, CDR1 is LNHDA and CDR2 is SQIVND (reference sequence). Trimming took off 4 bases at V and 7 bases at J, with 16 bases between the two ends. CDR3 DNA: TGTGCCAGTAGTAGCCCACAGGGCCAGGGTGGCTACACCTTC. Amino acid sequence: CASSSPQGQGGYTF.

V is TRBV6-1 and J is TRBJ2-5, with TRBD2 matching 9 bases. The V gene end was trimmed by 1 base and the J gene end by 1 base; junction bases not matched to a gene: 7. The CDR3 runs 17 residues. The germline gives CDR1 MNHNS, CDR2 SASEGT. CDR3 in amino acids: CASSEGRTSATQETQYF. In DNA form, the CDR3 reads TGTGCCAGCAGTGAAGGCCGGACTAGCGCAACCCAAGAGACCCAGTACTTC.